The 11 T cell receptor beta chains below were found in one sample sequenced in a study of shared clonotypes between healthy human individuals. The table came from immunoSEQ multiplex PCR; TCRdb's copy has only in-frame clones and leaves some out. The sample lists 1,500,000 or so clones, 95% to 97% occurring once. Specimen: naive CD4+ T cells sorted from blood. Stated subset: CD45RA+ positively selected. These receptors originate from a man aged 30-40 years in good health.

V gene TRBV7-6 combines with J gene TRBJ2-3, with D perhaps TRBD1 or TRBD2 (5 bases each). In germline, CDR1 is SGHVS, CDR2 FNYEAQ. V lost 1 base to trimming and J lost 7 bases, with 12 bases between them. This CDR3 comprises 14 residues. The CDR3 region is CASSLVGGRNTQYF. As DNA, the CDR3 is TGTGCCAGCAGCTTAGTTGGGGGACGGAATACGCAGTATTTT.

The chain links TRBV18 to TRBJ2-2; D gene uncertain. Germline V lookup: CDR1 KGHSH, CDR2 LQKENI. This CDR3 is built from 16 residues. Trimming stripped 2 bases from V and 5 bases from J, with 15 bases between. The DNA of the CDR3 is TGTGCCAGCTCACCAACCAAACAGCAAGTGACCGGGGAGCTGTTTTTT. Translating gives CASSPTKQQVTGELFF.

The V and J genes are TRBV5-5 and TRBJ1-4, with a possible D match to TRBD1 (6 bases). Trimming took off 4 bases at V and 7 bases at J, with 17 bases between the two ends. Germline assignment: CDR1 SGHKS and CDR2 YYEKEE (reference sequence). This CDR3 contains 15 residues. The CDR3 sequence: CASSPVGAVGEKLFF. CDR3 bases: TGTGCCAGCAGCCCCGTGGGGGCGGTAGGTGAAAAACTGTTTTTT. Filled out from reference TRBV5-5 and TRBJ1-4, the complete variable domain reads DAGVTQSPTHLIKTRGQQVTLRCSPISGHKSVSWYQQVLGQGPQFIFQYYEKEERGRGNFPDRFSARQFPNYSSELNVNALLLGDSALYLCASSPVGAVGEKLFFGSGTQLSVL.

As DNA, the CDR3 is TGCAGCGTTGAAAGCGGCCTGGGCAATGAGCAGTTCTTC. It specifies CSVESGLGNEQFF. V gene TRBV29-1 combines with J gene TRBJ2-1; D perhaps matches TRBD2 (5 bases). Per germline, CDR1 SQVTM and CDR2 ANQGSEA. This CDR3 has 13 residues. V was shortened by 2 bases and J by 6 bases, with 11 bases between the two germline ends.

This chain's CDR3 is CASSTQGLSSGNTIYF. The CDR3 DNA follows: TGTGCCAGCAGCACACAGGGTTTGAGCTCTGGAAACACCATATATTTT. The chain couples TRBV28 to TRBJ1-3; D may be TRBD1 (6 bases). The CDR3 has 16 amino acids. CDR1 is MDHEN and CDR2 is SYDVKM in the germline V gene. The V gene lost 6 bases and the J gene lost 0 bases, with 15 bases spanning the gap. Drawing the rest from reference TRBV28 and TRBJ1-3, the complete variable domain is DVKVTQSSRYLVKRTGEKVFLECVQDMDHENMFWYRQDPGLGLRLIYFSYDVKMKEKGDIPEGYSVSREKKERFSLILESASTNQTSMYLCASSTQGLSSGNTIYFGEGSWLTVV.

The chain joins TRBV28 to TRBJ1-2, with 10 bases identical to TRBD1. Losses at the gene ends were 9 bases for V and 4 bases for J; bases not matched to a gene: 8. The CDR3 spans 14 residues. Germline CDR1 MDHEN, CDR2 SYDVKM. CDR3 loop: CASNRGQGRYGYTF. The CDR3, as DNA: TGTGCCAGTAATAGGGGACAGGGGCGCTATGGCTACACCTTC.

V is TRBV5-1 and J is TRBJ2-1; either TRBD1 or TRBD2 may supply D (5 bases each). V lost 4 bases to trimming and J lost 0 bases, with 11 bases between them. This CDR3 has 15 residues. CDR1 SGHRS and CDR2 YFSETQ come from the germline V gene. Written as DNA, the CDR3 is TGCGCCAGCAGCGGGACGTCGAGCTCCTACAATGAGCAGTTCTTC. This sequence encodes CASSGTSSSYNEQFF.

This CDR3 reads CASSPLGTSSYEQYF. For the CDR3, the DNA is TGTGCCAGCTCACCACTGGGGACTAGTTCCTACGAGCAGTACTTC. The chain uses TRBV18 and TRBJ2-7; 8 nucleotides line up with TRBD2. This CDR3 spans 15 amino acids. V gave up 1 base and J gave up 1 base; unmatched junction bases: 3. Germline values: CDR1 KGHSH, CDR2 LQKENI.

CDR3 bases: TGTGCCAGCAGCCAAGGCTGGGTCGCAGATACGCAGTATTTT. Amino acid sequence: CASSQGWVADTQYF. The V call is TRBV14, the J call TRBJ2-3; D is uncertain. The CDR3 is 14 amino acids. Germline V gives CDR1 SGHDN, CDR2 FVKESK. The V and J ends lost 1 base and 4 bases respectively, with 9 bases between them.

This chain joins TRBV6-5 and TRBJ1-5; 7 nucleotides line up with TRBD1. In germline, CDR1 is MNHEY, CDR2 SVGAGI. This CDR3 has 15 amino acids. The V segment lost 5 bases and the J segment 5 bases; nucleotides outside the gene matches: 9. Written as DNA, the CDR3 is TGTGCCAGCAGTCCGACAGGGTTCGGAGATCAGCCCCAGCATTTT. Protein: CASSPTGFGDQPQHF.

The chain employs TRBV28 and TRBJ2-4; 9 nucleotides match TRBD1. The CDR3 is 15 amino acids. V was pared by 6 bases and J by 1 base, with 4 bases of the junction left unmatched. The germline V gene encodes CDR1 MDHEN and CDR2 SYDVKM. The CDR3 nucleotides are TGTGCCAGCAGCCCGGACAGGGGCGCCAAAAACATTCAGTACTTC. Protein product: CASSPDRGAKNIQYF.